This T cell receptor (beta chain) came from a study of blood T cells in healthy people across ages. For the second PCR, which ran for 7 to 11 cycles, a sample-barcoded 5' primer and a J-beta primer mix were used. In TCRdb, the 5' RACE reads were re-called with MiXCR into one record per CDR3 protein. Among roughly 700,000 distinct CDR3 sequences listed, 25% were seen once. Turning to this clonotype: What it binds is unknown.

With each sample, at least 5 micrograms of total RNA were extracted. Study findings and constraints: Measured against age, TCR beta diversity per million T cells decreased in a roughly linear manner.

The sample was also reused in another study, on T cells of mothers and their children. Per that study: RNA extracted was entirely used for cDNA synthesis, 1.5 ug per 15 ul.

The receptor was isolated from a boy between 5 and 17 years old in good health. Sample: blood.

The CDR3, as DNA: TGTGCCAGCAGCCCAAACGGGCGCGAGCAGTACTTC. Amino acids: CASSPNGREQYF. The J gene is TRBJ2-7, the V gene TRBV7-2; D remains unclear. Germline loops: CDR1 SGHTA, CDR2 FQGNSA. The V gene lost 5 bases and the J gene lost 6 bases, with 11 bases spanning the gap. This CDR3 contains 12 residues.